This T cell receptor beta chain was recovered during a study of CD4+ T cells in melanoma. General study findings and limits: Neoantigen-specific CD4+ T cells in melanoma reportedly had diverse differentiation states. A reported correlation linked neoantigen-specific CD4+ T cells to CD8+, macrophage and B cell function.

V lost 4 bases and J lost 0, with 6 bases in between. The CDR3 is 13 residues long. Germline loops: CDR1 SGHAT, CDR2 FQNNGV. Points on this clone: The antigen is undetermined.

Sequencing used immunoSEQ multiplex PCR; TCRdb keeps in-frame clones, though not all of them. This sample yields tens of thousands of clones, of which 60% to 80% are seen a single time; approximately 4.6% belongs to the top ten. This TCR was sampled from a human donor with melanoma. Sequencing input: tumor tissue. The chain carries TRBV11-2 and TRBJ1-1, with D possibly TRBD1 on 5 matching bases. The CDR3 reads CASSSRVNTEAFF. The CDR3 DNA follows: TGTGCCAGCAGCTCCAGGGTGAACACTGAAGCTTTCTTT. The full variable domain, rest sourced from reference TRBV11-2 and TRBJ1-1, is EAGVAQSPRYKIIEKRQSVAFWCNPISGHATLYWYQQILGQGPKLLIQFQNNGVVDDSQLPKDRFSAERLKGVDSTLKIQPAKLEDSAVYLCASSSRVNTEAFFGQGTRLTVV.